The entry below gives a single T cell receptor beta chain sequence along with its context. Its cognate antigen is unknown. The data were obtained in a study of cytomegalovirus exposure and HLA in healthy donors. Findings and limits, study-wide: A subsequent analysis found that TCR clusters from the first cohort also tended to co-occur in the 120 or so validation repertoires, with 90% to 95% of cluster scores above 0. The majority of TCR sequences were rare, yet some public TCRs appeared in many donors. A few CMV-associated chains were confirmed in vitro to be specific for CMV antigens. Investigators reported some 150 TCR beta chains as tied to cytomegalovirus.

V was cut by 2 bases and J by 0 bases, with 5 bases left in between. Germline loops: CDR1 MNHEY, CDR2 SVGAGI. The CDR3 totals 13 residues. Sequencing was performed with immunoSEQ multiplex PCR; in TCRdb, only in-frame clones are kept and a portion is missing. Found here are 95,000 to 120,000 clones, around 95% of them singletons; the top ten hold roughly 0.66%. The chain combines TRBV6-5 with TRBJ2-7; D uncertain. The sample taken for sequencing was PBMCs. The receptor's source is a woman aged 18-29 years in good health and CMV-seronegative. CDR3 sequence (DNA): TGTGCCAGCAGTTACGTCAACTCCTACGAGCAGTACTTC. It codes for CASSYVNSYEQYF.